These 22 T cell receptor beta chains were all obtained from the same sample, sequenced in a study of blood T cell repertoires in COVID-19. The repertoire was sequenced with immunoSEQ multiplex PCR; TCRdb's copy has only in-frame clones and lacks some. The data show approximately 150,000 clones, around four fifths seen once. Sequencing was performed on peripheral blood. The origin of the receptors is a woman aged 80 or over with COVID-19, enrolled during active disease.

In its sample, this clone was seen a few times. The chain uses TRBV2 and TRBJ2-7, with D possibly TRBD1 on 5 matching bases. Germline CDR1 SNHLY, CDR2 FYNNEI. This CDR3 is 13 amino acids long. The V end lost 3 bases, the J end lost 4 bases, and 10 bases lay between the germline ends. CDR3 in DNA: TGTGCCAGCAGTGATGGCAGGGCGTACGAGCAGTACTTC. This translates into CASSDGRAYEQYF.

For this clone: Other DNA sequences of this sample code for an identical CDR3. The J gene is TRBJ2-1, the V gene TRBV3-1 (or the pseudogene TRBV3-2); TRBD1 is a possible D gene (6 bases). The CDR3 runs to 13 residues. V was clipped by 3 bases and J by 4 bases, with 7 bases between them. Germline V gives CDR1 LGHDT, CDR2 YNNKEL (reference sequence). CDR3 bases: TGTGCCAGCAGCCAGGACAGATACAATGAGCAGTTCTTC. This translates into CASSQDRYNEQFF.

This clone occurred once. The chain uses TRBV28 and TRBJ2-2; TRBD2 matches at 10 bases. Germline trimming cut 6 bases from V and 3 bases from J; bases unmatched to any gene: 7. CDR1 is MDHEN and CDR2 is SYDVKM in the germline V gene. The CDR3 has 16 residues. In DNA, the CDR3 is TGTGCCAGCAGCCCTACTAGCGGGATCTACACCGGGGAGCTGTTTTTT. It translates to CASSPTSGIYTGELFF.

In its sample, this clone was seen once. The CDR3 bases are TGTGCCAGCAGTGAAGCATCAGGGGGCTCTTTTGGCTACACCTTC. The encoded protein is CASSEASGGSFGYTF. This chain links TRBV6-1 with TRBJ1-2; 8 bases line up with TRBD1. This CDR3 has 15 amino acids. Trimming took 0 bases from V and 7 from J; bases not matched to a gene: 7. CDR1 is MNHNS and CDR2 is SASEGT in the germline V gene.

This clone was seen a single time. The CDR3 spells CASSPTVAGVYEQYF. The CDR3 region has the DNA TGTGCCAGCAGCCCGACGGTAGCGGGGGTCTACGAGCAGTACTTC. V gene TRBV13 combines with J gene TRBJ2-7; 9 positions agree with TRBD2. The CDR3 runs to 15 residues. J lost 3 bases, V lost 5 bases, and 8 bases had no gene match. The germline V gene encodes CDR1 PRHDT and CDR2 FYEKMQ (reference sequence).

The J gene is TRBJ2-7, the V gene TRBV9; 9 bases match TRBD2. This CDR3 contains 15 residues. CDR1 SGDLS and CDR2 YYNGEE come from the germline V gene. V dropped 3 bases and J dropped 6; count of bases not matched to a gene: 10. This CDR3 is CASSAFSGLASEQYF. The CDR3 bases are TGTGCCAGCAGCGCGTTCTCGGGACTAGCCAGCGAGCAGTACTTC.

J is TRBJ2-3 and V is TRBV9, with D tentatively TRBD1 (5 bases). The CDR3 covers 13 residues. Germline CDR1 reads SGDLS; CDR2 reads YYNGEE. Trimming stripped 0 bases from V and 5 bases from J, with 7 bases between. CDR3 residues: CASSVVQGDTQYF. CDR3 nucleotide sequence: TGTGCCAGCAGCGTAGTCCAGGGAGATACGCAGTATTTT. The full variable domain, its missing parts supplied by reference TRBV9 and TRBJ2-3, is DSGVTQTPKHLITATGQRVTLRCSPRSGDLSVYWYQQSLDQGLQFLIQYYNGEERAKGNILERFSAQQFPDLHSELNLSSLELGDSALYFCASSVVQGDTQYFGPGTRLTVL.

The chain carries TRBV18 and TRBJ1-2; D is unresolved. Per the germline V gene, CDR1 is KGHSH and CDR2 is LQKENI. This CDR3 contains 13 residues. Trimming removed 3 bases at V and 0 bases at J, with 5 bases between. DNA for the CDR3: TGTGCCAGCTCACCGGGCGCTAACTATGGCTACACCTTC. The encoded protein is CASSPGANYGYTF.

CDR3 coding DNA: TGTGCCAGCAGCTCGGAACTAGCGGGAGGCCTCCCCGCCTACAATGAGCAGTTCTTC. It translates to CASSSELAGGLPAYNEQFF. The chain employs TRBV28 and TRBJ2-1, with 12 positions matching TRBD2. Germline assignment: CDR1 MDHEN and CDR2 SYDVKM. The junction had 14 bases not matched to a gene; V was cut back by 6 bases and J by 2 bases. The CDR3 runs 19 residues. Drawing the rest from reference TRBV28 and TRBJ2-1, the complete variable domain is DVKVTQSSRYLVKRTGEKVFLECVQDMDHENMFWYRQDPGLGLRLIYFSYDVKMKEKGDIPEGYSVSREKKERFSLILESASTNQTSMYLCASSSELAGGLPAYNEQFFGPGTRLTVL.

This rearrangement joins TRBV19 to TRBJ2-2; 10 bases line up with TRBD2. Losses at the gene ends were 6 bases for V and 0 bases for J; bases not matched to a gene: 7. This CDR3 comprises 17 residues. Germline V gene lookup returns CDR1 LNHDA and CDR2 SQIVND (reference sequence). CDR3 sequence reads: CASRVAGGVANTGELFF. CDR3 DNA: TGTGCCAGTAGAGTAGCGGGGGGAGTCGCGAACACCGGGGAGCTGTTTTTT.

The chain is built from TRBV7-2 and TRBJ2-3; 8 nucleotides align to TRBD2. V lost 5 bases, J lost 4 bases, and 8 bases stayed unmatched. CDR3 length: 15 amino acids. Germline V gene sequence: CDR1 SGHTA, CDR2 FQGNSA. CDR3 DNA sequence: TGTGCCAGCAGCCCCCCCCGGGGGGGCCCAGATACGCAGTATTTT. It yields the protein CASSPPRGGPDTQYF.

The J gene is TRBJ2-3, the V gene TRBV5-1, with 7 positions matching TRBD2. After removal of 6 bases from V and 3 bases from J, the junction contained 4 bases not matched to a gene. CDR3 length: 13 residues. Germline CDR1 SGHRS, CDR2 YFSETQ. The CDR3 DNA sequence: TGCGCCAGCACTAGCGGATTAACAGATACGCAGTATTTT. It translates to CASTSGLTDTQYF.

The gene calls are TRBV25-1 and TRBJ1-2; TRBD1 agrees at 8 bases. V was pared by 5 bases and J by 4 bases, with 3 bases of the junction left unmatched. Germline-derived CDR1 and CDR2 are MGHDK and SYGVNS. This CDR3 is 13 amino acids long. Here the CDR3 DNA reads TGTGCCAGCAGTCCCGGACAGGGCTATGGCTACACCTTC. Its protein product is CASSPGQGYGYTF.

This CDR3 reads CASSPSAGGGTDTQYF. The DNA of the CDR3 is TGTGCCAGCAGTCCCTCAGCGGGAGGGGGCACAGATACGCAGTATTTT. V and J are TRBV28 and TRBJ2-3, with 10 bases fitting TRBD2. Germline CDR1 is MDHEN and CDR2 is SYDVKM. There are 16 residues in the CDR3. V trimming: 5 bases; J trimming: 1 base; junction bases outside the gene matches: 6.

The chain joins TRBV2 to TRBJ2-7, with 7 nucleotides matching TRBD1. Germline values: CDR1 SNHLY, CDR2 FYNNEI. The CDR3 contains 19 residues. Germline trimming cut 1 base from V and 0 bases from J; bases unmatched to any gene: 15. CDR3: CASSEGPPFPGQNSYEQYF. The CDR3 region has the DNA TGTGCCAGCAGTGAAGGACCCCCCTTCCCGGGACAGAACTCCTACGAGCAGTACTTC. Full variable domain (missing parts from reference TRBV2 and TRBJ2-7): EPEVTQTPSHQVTQMGQEVILRCVPISNHLYFYWYRQILGQKVEFLVSFYNNEISEKSEIFDDQFSVERPDGSNFTLKIRSTKLEDSAMYFCASSEGPPFPGQNSYEQYFGPGTRLTVT.

The chain couples TRBV7-8 to TRBJ2-5, with 7 bases identical to TRBD2. The CDR3 is 14 amino acids. The junction had 4 bases not matched to a gene; V was cut back by 1 base and J by 5 bases. CDR1 and CDR2 from the germline V gene are SGHVS and FQNEAQ. Here the CDR3 reads CASSLGTSAETQYF. The CDR3 coding sequence is TGTGCCAGCAGCTTAGGCACTAGCGCGGAGACCCAGTACTTC.

J is TRBJ1-5 and V is TRBV18, with D unresolved. The CDR3 covers 14 residues. The germline V gene has CDR1 KGHSH and CDR2 LQKENI. Trimming pared 4 bases from V and 4 bases from J, leaving 11 bases between. CDR3 DNA: TGTGCCAGCTCACTAAGGGAGAGTAATCAGCCCCAGCATTTT. Translated, it gives CASSLRESNQPQHF.

V usage is TRBV3-1 (or the pseudogene TRBV3-2) and J usage is TRBJ2-7, with 7 bases that match TRBD1. This CDR3 is 14 amino acids long. The trim removed 4 bases at V and 3 bases at J, leaving 6 bases unmatched. Germline V gene lookup returns CDR1 LGHDT and CDR2 YNNKEL (reference sequence). The CDR3 DNA reads TGTGCCAGCAGCCGAACCGGGACAGACTACGAGCAGTACTTC. Translating it yields CASSRTGTDYEQYF.

This CDR3 reads CASTPPLAGDYEQYF. DNA for the CDR3: TGTGCCAGCACGCCCCCTCTGGCGGGAGACTACGAGCAGTACTTC. The V call is TRBV2, the J call TRBJ2-7; 7 bases agree with TRBD2. Germline assignment: CDR1 SNHLY and CDR2 FYNNEI. Trimming took 7 bases from V and 3 from J; bases not matched to a gene: 12. The CDR3 contains 15 residues. The full variable domain, with the rest looked up from reference TRBV2 and TRBJ2-7, is EPEVTQTPSHQVTQMGQEVILRCVPISNHLYFYWYRQILGQKVEFLVSFYNNEISEKSEIFDDQFSVERPDGSNFTLKIRSTKLEDSAMYFCASTPPLAGDYEQYFGPGTRLTVT.

The chain combines TRBV5-6 with TRBJ1-1, with a weak D call TRBD1 (5 bases). Per the germline V gene, CDR1 is SGHDT and CDR2 is YYEEEE. The CDR3 has 11 amino acids. Trimming cost V 4 bases and J 8 bases, with 9 bases left between them. In DNA form, the CDR3 reads TGTGCCAGCAGCCTAGGGGCCGAAGCTTTCTTT. It yields the protein CASSLGAEAFF.

The chain has TRBV2 and TRBJ1-6, with 7 bases lining up with TRBD1. Germline-derived CDR1 and CDR2 are SNHLY and FYNNEI. The CDR3 runs to 14 residues. V lost 6 bases to trimming and J lost 5 bases; unmatched junction nucleotides: 4. CDR3 region: CASSPGTDNSPLHF. In nucleotides, the CDR3 is TGTGCCAGCAGCCCAGGGACAGATAATTCACCCCTCCACTTT. The entire variable domain, with the rest obtained from reference TRBV2 and TRBJ1-6, is as follows: EPEVTQTPSHQVTQMGQEVILRCVPISNHLYFYWYRQILGQKVEFLVSFYNNEISEKSEIFDDQFSVERPDGSNFTLKIRSTKLEDSAMYFCASSPGTDNSPLHFGNGTRLTVT.

The chain recombines TRBV5-1 with TRBJ2-1; 8 bases map to TRBD1. This CDR3 comprises 13 residues. Trimming at V came to 3 bases and at J to 12 bases, leaving 8 bases not matched to a gene. From germline, CDR1 is SGHRS and CDR2 YFSETQ. The CDR3 protein is CASSSQGARAQFF. As DNA, the CDR3 is TGCGCCAGCAGCTCCCAGGGGGCCCGGGCGCAGTTCTTC.